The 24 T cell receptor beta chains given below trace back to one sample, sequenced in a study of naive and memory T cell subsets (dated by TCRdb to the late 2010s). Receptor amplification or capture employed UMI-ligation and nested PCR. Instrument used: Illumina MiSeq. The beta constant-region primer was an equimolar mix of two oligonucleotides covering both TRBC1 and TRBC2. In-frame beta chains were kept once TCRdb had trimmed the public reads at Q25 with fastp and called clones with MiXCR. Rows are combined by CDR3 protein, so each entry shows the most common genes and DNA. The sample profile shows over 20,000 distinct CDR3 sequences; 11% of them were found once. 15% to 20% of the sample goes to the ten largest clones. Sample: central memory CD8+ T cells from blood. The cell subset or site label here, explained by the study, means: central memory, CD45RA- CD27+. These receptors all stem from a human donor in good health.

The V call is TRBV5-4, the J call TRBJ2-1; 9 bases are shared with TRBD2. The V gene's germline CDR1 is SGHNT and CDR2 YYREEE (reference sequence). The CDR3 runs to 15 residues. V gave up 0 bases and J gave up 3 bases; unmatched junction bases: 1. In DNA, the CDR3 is TGTGCCAGCAGCTTGGGACTAGCGGTCTACAATGAGCAGTTCTTC. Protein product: CASSLGLAVYNEQFF.

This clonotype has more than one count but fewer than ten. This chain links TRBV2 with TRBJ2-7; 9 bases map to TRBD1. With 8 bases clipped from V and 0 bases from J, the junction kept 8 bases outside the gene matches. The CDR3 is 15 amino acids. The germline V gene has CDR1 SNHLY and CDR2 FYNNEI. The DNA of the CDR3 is TGTGCCAGCGCCTTTACAGGGGGCCCCTCCTACGAGCAGTACTTC. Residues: CASAFTGGPSYEQYF.

In nucleotides, the CDR3 is TGTGCCAGCAGCCCTGGGACCTACAATGAGCAGTTCTTC. It encodes CASSPGTYNEQFF. The chain recombines TRBV27 with TRBJ2-1; D ambiguous. The V end lost 6 bases, the J end lost 2 bases, and 8 bases lay between the germline ends. The CDR3 loop spans 13 amino acids. CDR1 and CDR2 from the germline V gene are MNHEY and SMNVEV (reference sequence).

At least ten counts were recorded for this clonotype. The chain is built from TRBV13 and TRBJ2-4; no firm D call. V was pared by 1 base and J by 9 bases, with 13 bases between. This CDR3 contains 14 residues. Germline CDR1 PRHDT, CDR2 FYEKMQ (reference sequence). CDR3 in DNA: TGTGCCAGCAGCTTAGTGGCAGGCGGACCCATTCAGTACTTC. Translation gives CASSLVAGGPIQYF.

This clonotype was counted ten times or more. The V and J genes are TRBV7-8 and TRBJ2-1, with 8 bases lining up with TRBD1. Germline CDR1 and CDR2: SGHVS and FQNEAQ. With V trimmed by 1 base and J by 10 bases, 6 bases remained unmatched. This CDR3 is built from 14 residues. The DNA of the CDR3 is TGTGCCAGCAGCTTAGGACAGGGGTCCCGAGAGCAGTTCTTC. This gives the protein CASSLGQGSREQFF.

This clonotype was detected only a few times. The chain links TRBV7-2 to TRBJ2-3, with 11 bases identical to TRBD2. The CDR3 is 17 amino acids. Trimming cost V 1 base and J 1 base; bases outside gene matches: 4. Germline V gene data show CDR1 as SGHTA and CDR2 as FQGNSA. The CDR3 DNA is TGTGCCAGCAGCTTAGTTAGGGGACTAGCGGGCACAGATACGCAGTATTTT. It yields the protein CASSLVRGLAGTDTQYF.

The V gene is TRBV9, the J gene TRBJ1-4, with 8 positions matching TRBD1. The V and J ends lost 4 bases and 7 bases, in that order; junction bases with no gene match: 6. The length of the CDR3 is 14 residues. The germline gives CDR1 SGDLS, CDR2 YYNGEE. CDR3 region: CASSLSGGGEKLFF. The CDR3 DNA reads TGTGCCAGCAGCCTCTCAGGGGGCGGTGAAAAACTGTTTTTT.

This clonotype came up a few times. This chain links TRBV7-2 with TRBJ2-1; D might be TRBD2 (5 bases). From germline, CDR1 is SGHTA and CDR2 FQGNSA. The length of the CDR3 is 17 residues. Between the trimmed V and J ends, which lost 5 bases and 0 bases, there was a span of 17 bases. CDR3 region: CASSLSRTPTSYNEQFF. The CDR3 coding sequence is TGTGCCAGCAGCCTATCTCGGACTCCCACCTCCTACAATGAGCAGTTCTTC.

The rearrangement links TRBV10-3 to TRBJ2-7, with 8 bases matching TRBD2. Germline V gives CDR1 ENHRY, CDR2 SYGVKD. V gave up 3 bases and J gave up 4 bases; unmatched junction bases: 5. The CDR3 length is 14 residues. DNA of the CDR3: TGTGCCATCAGTGATCAAGCGGGAGCATACGAGCAGTACTTC. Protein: CAISDQAGAYEQYF.

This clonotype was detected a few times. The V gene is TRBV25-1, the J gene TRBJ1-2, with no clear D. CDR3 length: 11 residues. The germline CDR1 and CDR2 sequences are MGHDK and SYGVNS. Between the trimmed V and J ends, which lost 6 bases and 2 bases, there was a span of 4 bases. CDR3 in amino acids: CASRGNYGYTF. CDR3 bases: TGTGCCAGCAGGGGCAACTATGGCTACACCTTC.

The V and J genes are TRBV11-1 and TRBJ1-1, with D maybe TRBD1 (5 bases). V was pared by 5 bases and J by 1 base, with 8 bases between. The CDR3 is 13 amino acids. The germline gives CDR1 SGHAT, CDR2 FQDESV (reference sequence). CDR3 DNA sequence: TGTGCCAGCAGCCTTGGGACGAACACTGAAGCTTTCTTT. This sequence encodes CASSLGTNTEAFF.

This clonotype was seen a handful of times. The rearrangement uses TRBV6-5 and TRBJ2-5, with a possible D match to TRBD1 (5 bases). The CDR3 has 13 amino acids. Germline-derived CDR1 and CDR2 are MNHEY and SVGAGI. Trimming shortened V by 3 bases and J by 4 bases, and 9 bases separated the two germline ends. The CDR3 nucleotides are TGTGCCAGCAGTTATGTTCAGGGAGAGACCCAGTACTTC. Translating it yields CASSYVQGETQYF.

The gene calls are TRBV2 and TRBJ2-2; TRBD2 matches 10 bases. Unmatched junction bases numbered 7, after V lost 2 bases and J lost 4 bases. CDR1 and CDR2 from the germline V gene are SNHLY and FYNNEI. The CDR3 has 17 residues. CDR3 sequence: CASSEYLGTSATGELFF. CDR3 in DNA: TGTGCCAGCAGTGAATATCTGGGGACTAGCGCCACCGGGGAGCTGTTTTTT. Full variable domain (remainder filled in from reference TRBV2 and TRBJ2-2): EPEVTQTPSHQVTQMGQEVILRCVPISNHLYFYWYRQILGQKVEFLVSFYNNEISEKSEIFDDQFSVERPDGSNFTLKIRSTKLEDSAMYFCASSEYLGTSATGELFFGEGSRLTVL.

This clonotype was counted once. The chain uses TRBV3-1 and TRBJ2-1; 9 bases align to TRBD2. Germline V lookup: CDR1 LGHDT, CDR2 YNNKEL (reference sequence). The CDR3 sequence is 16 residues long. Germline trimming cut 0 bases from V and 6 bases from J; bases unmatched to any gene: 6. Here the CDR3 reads CASSQDYSGRLNEQFF. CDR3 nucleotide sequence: TGTGCCAGCAGCCAAGATTACAGCGGGAGGCTCAATGAGCAGTTCTTC.

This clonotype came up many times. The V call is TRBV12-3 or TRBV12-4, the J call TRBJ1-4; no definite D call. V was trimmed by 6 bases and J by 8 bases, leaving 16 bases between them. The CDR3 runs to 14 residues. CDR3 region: CASSLTHSGEKLFF. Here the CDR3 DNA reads TGTGCCAGCAGCCTAACCCACAGTGGAGAAAAACTGTTTTTT.

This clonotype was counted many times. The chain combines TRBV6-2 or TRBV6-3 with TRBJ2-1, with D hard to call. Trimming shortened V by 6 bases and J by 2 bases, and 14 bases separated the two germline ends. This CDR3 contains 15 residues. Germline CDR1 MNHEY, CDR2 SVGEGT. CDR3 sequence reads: CASSPTTEAYNEQFF. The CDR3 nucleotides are TGTGCCAGCAGCCCCACCACAGAGGCCTACAATGAGCAGTTCTTC.

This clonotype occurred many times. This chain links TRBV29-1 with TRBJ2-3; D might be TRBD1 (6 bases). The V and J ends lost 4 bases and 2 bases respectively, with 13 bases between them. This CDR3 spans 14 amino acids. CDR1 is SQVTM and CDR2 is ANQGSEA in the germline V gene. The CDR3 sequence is CSVGGQGITDTQYF. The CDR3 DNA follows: TGCAGCGTTGGGGGGCAGGGGATCACAGATACGCAGTATTTT.

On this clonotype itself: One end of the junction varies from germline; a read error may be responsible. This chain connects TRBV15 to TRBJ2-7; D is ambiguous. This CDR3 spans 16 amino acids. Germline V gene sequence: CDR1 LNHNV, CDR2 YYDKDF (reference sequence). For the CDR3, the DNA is TGTGCCACCGGCAGAGATTTAAGGGTAGGGTCCTACGAGCAGTACTTC. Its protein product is CATGRDLRVGSYEQYF.

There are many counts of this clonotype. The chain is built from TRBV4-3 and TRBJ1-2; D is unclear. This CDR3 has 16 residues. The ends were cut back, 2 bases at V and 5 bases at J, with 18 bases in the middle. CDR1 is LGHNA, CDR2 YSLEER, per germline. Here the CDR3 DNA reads TGCGCCAGCAGCCAATACACGACACAGACTTTTTATGGCTACACCTTC. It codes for CASSQYTTQTFYGYTF.

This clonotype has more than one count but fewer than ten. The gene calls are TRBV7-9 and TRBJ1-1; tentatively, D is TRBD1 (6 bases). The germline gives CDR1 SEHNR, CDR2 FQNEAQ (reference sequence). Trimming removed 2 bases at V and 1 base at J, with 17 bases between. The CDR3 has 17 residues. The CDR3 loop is CASSLQGSERGNTEAFF. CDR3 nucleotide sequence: TGTGCCAGCAGCTTACAGGGGAGTGAAAGAGGGAACACTGAAGCTTTCTTT.

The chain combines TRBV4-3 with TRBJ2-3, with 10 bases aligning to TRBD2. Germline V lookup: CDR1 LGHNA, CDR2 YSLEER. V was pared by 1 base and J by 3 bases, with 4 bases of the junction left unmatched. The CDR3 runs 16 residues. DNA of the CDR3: TGCGCCAGCAGCCAAGCCAGCGGGAGGGGAACAGATACGCAGTATTTT. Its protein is CASSQASGRGTDTQYF.

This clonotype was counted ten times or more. The CDR3 DNA sequence: TGTGCCACCTCTTCGGACAGGGCAAGGGGTAATGAGCAGTTCTTC. The encoded protein is CATSSDRARGNEQFF. The V and J genes are TRBV15 and TRBJ2-1, with 8 bases that match TRBD1. The germline V gene has CDR1 LNHNV and CDR2 YYDKDF (reference sequence). The CDR3 totals 15 residues. Losses at the gene ends were 8 bases for V and 7 bases for J; bases not matched to a gene: 13.

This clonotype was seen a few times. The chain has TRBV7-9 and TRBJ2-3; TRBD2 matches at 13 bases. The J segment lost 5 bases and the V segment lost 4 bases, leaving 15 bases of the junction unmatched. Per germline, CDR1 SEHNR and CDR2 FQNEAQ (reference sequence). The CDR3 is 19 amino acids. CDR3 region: CASSSRLAGGGFREDTQYF. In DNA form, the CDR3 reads TGTGCCAGCAGCTCCCGACTAGCGGGAGGAGGGTTTCGGGAAGATACGCAGTATTTT.

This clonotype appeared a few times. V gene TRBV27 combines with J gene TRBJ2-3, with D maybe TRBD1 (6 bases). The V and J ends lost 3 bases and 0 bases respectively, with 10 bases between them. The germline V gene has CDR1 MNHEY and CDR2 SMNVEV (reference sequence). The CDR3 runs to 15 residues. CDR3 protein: CASSLYRDSTDTQYF. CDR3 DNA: TGTGCCAGCAGTTTGTACAGGGATAGCACAGATACGCAGTATTTT.